These T cell receptor beta chains were read from a single sample in a study of blood T cells in healthy people across ages. A single record per CDR3 protein comes from TCRdb applying MiXCR to the 5' RACE reads. The table shows 750,000 to 1,000,000 distinct CDR3 sequences, with roughly 28% occurring only once. The data also belong to a second study, concerning T cells of mothers and their children.

The sequencing input was blood. Receptors were obtained from a woman aged 40 to 50 in good health. The CDR3 runs from the conserved cysteine through the conserved F or W. The order of the fields is J gene, D gene, V gene, CDR3 length, clone size, CDR3 DNA, CDR3 protein. A D gene is named only where the DNA matches it firmly. Clone size appears in some rows only: once, few, many, or a class for an expanded clone.

j_call: TRBJ2-7
d_call: .
v_call: TRBV4-1
cdr3_length: 16
clone_size: .
cdr3_nt: TGCGCCAGCAGCCAAGATGGTTCGGAACAGGGTTACGAGCAGTACTTC
cdr3_aa: CASSQDGSEQGYEQYF

j_call: TRBJ1-2
d_call: .
v_call: TRBV20-1
cdr3_length: 17
clone_size: .
cdr3_nt: TGCAGTGCTAGTGGGGGATGGTCAGGAGTAAATAACTATGGCTACACCTTC
cdr3_aa: CSASGGWSGVNNYGYTF

j_call: TRBJ2-3
d_call: TRBD2
v_call: TRBV7-8
cdr3_length: 17
clone_size: few
cdr3_nt: TGTGCCAGCAGCTTAGTCAGCGGACTAGGGTTAACAGATACGCAGTATTTT
cdr3_aa: CASSLVSGLGLTDTQYF

j_call: TRBJ2-7
d_call: TRBD1
v_call: TRBV5-1
cdr3_length: 14
clone_size: once
cdr3_nt: TGCGCCAGCAGCTGGGGACAGCCTCTCTACGAGCAGTACTTC
cdr3_aa: CASSWGQPLYEQYF

j_call: TRBJ1-1
d_call: TRBD1
v_call: TRBV6-5
cdr3_length: 14
clone_size: .
cdr3_nt: TGTGCCAGCAGTTACTTGGACAGGGGGAATGAAGCTTTCTTT
cdr3_aa: CASSYLDRGNEAFF

j_call: TRBJ1-2
d_call: TRBD1
v_call: TRBV9
cdr3_length: 15
clone_size: .
cdr3_nt: TGTGCCAGCAGCGTAAGTGACAGGGGGAATTCTGGCTACACCTTC
cdr3_aa: CASSVSDRGNSGYTF

j_call: TRBJ1-2
d_call: .
v_call: TRBV29-1
cdr3_length: 14
clone_size: .
cdr3_nt: TGCAGCGTTGAACTGGGAGGGCTCTACTATGGCTACACCTTC
cdr3_aa: CSVELGGLYYGYTF

j_call: TRBJ1-1
d_call: .
v_call: TRBV5-1
cdr3_length: 15
clone_size: .
cdr3_nt: TGCGCCAGCAGCTTGGGGGGAGGGCCGAACACTGAAGCTTTCTTT
cdr3_aa: CASSLGGGPNTEAFF

j_call: TRBJ1-1
d_call: .
v_call: TRBV12-3/TRBV12-4
cdr3_length: 13
clone_size: few
cdr3_nt: TGTGCCAGCAGTCCTGGGATCAACCTTGAAGCTTTCTTT
cdr3_aa: CASSPGINLEAFF

j_call: TRBJ2-1
d_call: TRBD2
v_call: TRBV5-1
cdr3_length: 15
clone_size: few
cdr3_nt: TGCGCCAGCAGCTTGCAGACTAGCGGATACAATGAGCAGTTCTTC
cdr3_aa: CASSLQTSGYNEQFF

j_call: TRBJ2-2
d_call: TRBD1
v_call: TRBV5-1
cdr3_length: 15
clone_size: .
cdr3_nt: TGCGCCAGCAGCCCCGGACAGGGAGGCACCGGGGAGCTGTTTTTT
cdr3_aa: CASSPGQGGTGELFF

j_call: TRBJ2-3
d_call: .
v_call: TRBV7-2
cdr3_length: 14
clone_size: many
cdr3_nt: TGTGCCAGCAGCTCAGGGCGTGGCACAGATACGCAGTATTTT
cdr3_aa: CASSSGRGTDTQYF

j_call: TRBJ2-5
d_call: .
v_call: TRBV11-2
cdr3_length: 14
clone_size: .
cdr3_nt: TGTGCCAGCAGCTCCTTGGCCCTTCAAGAGACCCAGTACTTC
cdr3_aa: CASSSLALQETQYF

j_call: TRBJ1-2
d_call: .
v_call: TRBV27
cdr3_length: 13
clone_size: few
cdr3_nt: TGTGCCAGCAGTTTTGGGTCAGCCTATGGCTACACCTTC
cdr3_aa: CASSFGSAYGYTF

j_call: TRBJ2-3
d_call: .
v_call: TRBV9
cdr3_length: 15
clone_size: .
cdr3_nt: TGTGCCAGCAGCGCCTCGGGAGTTGGGGCAGATACGCAGTATTTT
cdr3_aa: CASSASGVGADTQYF

j_call: TRBJ1-6
d_call: .
v_call: TRBV12-3/TRBV12-4
cdr3_length: 13
clone_size: few
cdr3_nt: TGTGCCAGCAGCCCCTCGGGGGGGGCACCCCTCCACTTT
cdr3_aa: CASSPSGGAPLHF

j_call: TRBJ1-5
d_call: .
v_call: TRBV7-9
cdr3_length: 17
clone_size: many
cdr3_nt: TGTGCCAGCAGCCTAGGGGGGGTGAGGGGACCGATGGAGCCCCAGCATTTT
cdr3_aa: CASSLGGVRGPMEPQHF

j_call: TRBJ1-2
d_call: .
v_call: TRBV20-1
cdr3_length: 16
clone_size: many
cdr3_nt: TGCAGTGCTAGAGACCTAGTCAGGGCTACTAACTATGGCTACACCTTC
cdr3_aa: CSARDLVRATNYGYTF

j_call: TRBJ2-7
d_call: .
v_call: TRBV6-2/TRBV6-3
cdr3_length: 14
clone_size: many
cdr3_nt: TGTGCCAGCAGACCACCTGACACCTTCTACGAGCAGTACTTC
cdr3_aa: CASRPPDTFYEQYF

j_call: TRBJ2-7
d_call: TRBD2
v_call: TRBV29-1
cdr3_length: 14
clone_size: few
cdr3_nt: TGCAGCGTTGACGGGGGGGACGCGGTCTACGAGCAGTACTTC
cdr3_aa: CSVDGGDAVYEQYF

j_call: TRBJ2-2
d_call: .
v_call: TRBV4-2
cdr3_length: 17
clone_size: .
cdr3_nt: TGTGCCAGCAGCCAAGAGGGCCCCCCCCTCGGGGGTGCGGGTCTGTTTTTT
cdr3_aa: CASSQEGPPLGGAGLFF

j_call: TRBJ1-6
d_call: .
v_call: TRBV4-2
cdr3_length: 18
clone_size: .
cdr3_nt: TGTGCCAGCAGCCAAGAGGCCACGGGACAAGGCTATAATTCACCCCTCCACTTT
cdr3_aa: CASSQEATGQGYNSPLHF